This T cell receptor beta chain was recovered during a study of OX40 agonist ivuxolimab in advanced cancers. Study overall: Patients were infused with ivuxolimab every 2 weeks at 0.01 to 10 mg/kg. A mean age of around 63 years, range about 20 to 79, was recorded, and roughly 80% were male. Notes on the study in general: In the 0.1-3.0 mg/kg groups, partial responders showed among the lowest expansion.

In the case of this clone: Its antigen is still unknown.

TCRdb's copy holds only in-frame clones and misses some; the assay was immunoSEQ multiplex PCR. The repertoire holds 45,000 to 65,000 clones, with 85% to 90% as singletons. Researchers took blood at baseline, on cycle 4 day 1, and on cycle 7 day 1. CDR3 length: 15 residues. The V end was cut by 1 base, the J end by 3 bases, with 11 bases between. CDR1 and CDR2 (germline): MDHEN, SYDVKM. The sequence was collected from an adult with an advanced solid tumor such as melanoma, head and neck, liver or kidney cancer. The gene calls are TRBV28 and TRBJ2-3; weak D call: TRBD1 (5 bases). Sequencing used CD4+ or CD8+ T cells sorted from blood, obtained in a trial of the OX40 agonist ivuxolimab. The CDR3 nucleotides read TGTGCCAGCAGTTTATCAGGGATTGATACAGATACGCAGTATTTT. It encodes CASSLSGIDTDTQYF.